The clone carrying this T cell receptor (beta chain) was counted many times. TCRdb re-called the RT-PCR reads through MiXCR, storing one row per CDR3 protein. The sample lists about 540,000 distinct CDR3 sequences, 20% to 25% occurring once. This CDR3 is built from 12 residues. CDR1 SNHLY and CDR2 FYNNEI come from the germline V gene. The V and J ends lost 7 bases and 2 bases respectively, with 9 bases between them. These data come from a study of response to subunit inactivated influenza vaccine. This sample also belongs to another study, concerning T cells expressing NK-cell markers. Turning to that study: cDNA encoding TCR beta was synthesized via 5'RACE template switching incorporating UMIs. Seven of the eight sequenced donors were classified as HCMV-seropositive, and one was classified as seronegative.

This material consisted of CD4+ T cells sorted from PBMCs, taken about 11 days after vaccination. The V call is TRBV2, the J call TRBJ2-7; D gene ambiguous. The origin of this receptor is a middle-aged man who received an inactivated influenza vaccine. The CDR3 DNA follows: TGTGCCAGCAAAAGAGAGACCTACGAGCAGTACTTC. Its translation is CASKRETYEQYF.